This T cell receptor (beta chain) was profiled in a study of T cell clonotyping in hematopoietic cell transplantation. As for the study in general: Cytoreduction preceded collection of pretransplant recipient samples.

Germline-derived CDR1 and CDR2 are GTSNPN and SVGIG (reference sequence). The CDR3 is 13 residues long. The V end was cut by 3 bases, the J end by 2 bases, with 11 bases between. Libraries were prepared by immunoSEQ multiplex PCR; TCRdb keeps only in-frame clonotypes and omits some of them. The sample contains about 76,000 clones, 90% to 96% of which appear only once. The time point here: recipient sample about 28 days before transplant, after cytoreduction. The sequencing here drew on peripheral blood mononuclear cells, taken before stem cell transplant. This receptor was identified in a woman aged 45-65 years with acute myeloid leukemia. Some clones in this sample may be carry-over from other donors' samples. The chain uses TRBV30 and TRBJ2-7, with D perhaps matching TRBD1 (6 bases). CDR3 bases: TGTGCCTGGAGCTACAGGGCACCCTACGAGCAGTACTTC. It translates to CAWSYRAPYEQYF.